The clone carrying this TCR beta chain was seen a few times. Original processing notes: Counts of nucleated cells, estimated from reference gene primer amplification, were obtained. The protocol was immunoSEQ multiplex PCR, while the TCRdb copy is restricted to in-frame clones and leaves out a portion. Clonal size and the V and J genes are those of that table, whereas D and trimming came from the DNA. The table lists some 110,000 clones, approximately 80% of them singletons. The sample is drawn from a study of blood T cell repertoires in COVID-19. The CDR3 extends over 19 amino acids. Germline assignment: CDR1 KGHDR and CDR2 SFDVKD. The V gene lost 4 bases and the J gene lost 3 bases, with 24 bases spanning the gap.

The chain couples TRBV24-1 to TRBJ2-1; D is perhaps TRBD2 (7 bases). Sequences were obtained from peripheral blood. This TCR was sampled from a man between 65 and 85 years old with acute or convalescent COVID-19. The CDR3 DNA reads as TGTGCCACCAGTGAAGCCGGGGCTGGAGGGGGAGGGATCTACAATGAGCAGTTCTTC. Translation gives CATSEAGAGGGGIYNEQFF.